This T cell receptor beta chain emerged from a study of identical twins. TCRdb re-called the 5' RACE reads with MiXCR, one entry per CDR3 protein. Here the sample spans 300,000 to 400,000 distinct CDR3 sequences, about 10% being singletons. Study-wide results and limits: Models predicted less out-of-frame TCR alpha sharing in monozygotic twins than was found.

About this clonotype: Antigen unknown.

CDR3 length: 13 residues. CDR1 and CDR2 from the germline V gene are MGHRA and YSYEKL. Trimming stripped 4 bases from V and 5 bases from J, with 12 bases between. The sequence came from a woman aged 45-65 years in good health. The rearrangement joins TRBV4-1 to TRBJ2-7; no clear D. Sequences were obtained from naive T cells sorted from blood. This CDR3 is CASSPPRFDEQYF. CDR3 in DNA: TGCGCCAGCAGCCCCCCACGGTTCGACGAGCAGTACTTC.